This TCR beta chain was sequenced in a study of T cell responses to AZD1222 COVID-19 vaccine. Looking at the study overall: The analysis combined second doses at about 4 or about 12 weeks.

Germline V gene lookup returns CDR1 MNHEY and CDR2 SMNVEV (reference sequence). The CDR3 is 12 amino acids. As concerns this clone: The germline gene is not matched at one end of the junction; a read error may be the cause.

Clones were sequenced by immunoSEQ multiplex PCR, and TCRdb holds only the in-frame ones, with some missing. The profile shows 120,000 or so clones, around 81% of them singletons. The J gene is TRBJ2-7, the V gene TRBV27; 7 positions agree with TRBD1. Sequences were derived from peripheral blood, sampled on day 0 of AZD1222 vaccination. This receptor was taken from an adult in good health. The CDR3 reads CASSSTSGQRNF. CDR3 DNA sequence: TGTGCCAGCAGCTCTACCTCGGGACAGAGAAACTTC.